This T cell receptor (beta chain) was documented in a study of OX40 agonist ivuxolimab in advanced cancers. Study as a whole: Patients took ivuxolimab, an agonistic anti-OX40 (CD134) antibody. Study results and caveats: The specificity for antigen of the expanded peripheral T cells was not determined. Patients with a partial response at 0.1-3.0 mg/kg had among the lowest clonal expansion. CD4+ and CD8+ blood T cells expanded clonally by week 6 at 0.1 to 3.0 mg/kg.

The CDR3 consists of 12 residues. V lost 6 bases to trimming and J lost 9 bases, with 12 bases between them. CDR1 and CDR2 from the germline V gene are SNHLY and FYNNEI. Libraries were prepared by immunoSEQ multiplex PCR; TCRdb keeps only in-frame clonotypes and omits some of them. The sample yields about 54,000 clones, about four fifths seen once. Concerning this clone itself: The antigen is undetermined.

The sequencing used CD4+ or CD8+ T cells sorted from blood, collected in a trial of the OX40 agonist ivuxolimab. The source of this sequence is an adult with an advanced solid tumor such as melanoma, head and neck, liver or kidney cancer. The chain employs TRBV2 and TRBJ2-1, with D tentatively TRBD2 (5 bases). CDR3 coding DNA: TGTGCCAGCAGGAGAGCAGCGGTTGAGCAGTTCTTC. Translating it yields CASRRAAVEQFF.